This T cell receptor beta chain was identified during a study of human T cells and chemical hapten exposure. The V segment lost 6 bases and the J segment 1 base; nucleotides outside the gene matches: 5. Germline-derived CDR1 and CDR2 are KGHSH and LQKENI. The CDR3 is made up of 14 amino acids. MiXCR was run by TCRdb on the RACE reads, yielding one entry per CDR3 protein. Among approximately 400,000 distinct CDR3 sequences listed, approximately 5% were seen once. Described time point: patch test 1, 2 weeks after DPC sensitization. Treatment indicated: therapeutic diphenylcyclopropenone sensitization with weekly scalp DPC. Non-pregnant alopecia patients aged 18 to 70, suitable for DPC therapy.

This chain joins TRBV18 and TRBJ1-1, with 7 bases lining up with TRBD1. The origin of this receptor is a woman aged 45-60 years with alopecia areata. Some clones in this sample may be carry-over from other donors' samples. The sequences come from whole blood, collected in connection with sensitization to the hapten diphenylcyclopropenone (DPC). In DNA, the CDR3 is TGTGCCAGCTCGGTGGACAGGTCGAACACTGAAGCTTTCTTT. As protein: CASSVDRSNTEAFF. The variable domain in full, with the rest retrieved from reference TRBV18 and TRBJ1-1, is NAGVMQNPRHLVRRRGQEARLRCSPMKGHSHVYWYRQLPEEGLKFMVYLQKENIIDESGMPKERFSAEFPKEGPSILRIQQVVRGDSAAYFCASSVDRSNTEAFFGQGTRLTVV.